This TCR beta chain was found in a study of GPR56 and killer-like receptors on CD4 memory cells (dated by TCRdb to the late 2010s). At the level of the whole study: The study proposed that the stepwise gain of KLRB1, KLRG1, GPR56 and finally KLRF1 marks human CD4+ memory T-cell differentiation and cytokine production potential. The healthy blood donors were described in the study as age-matched to the liver disease patients, whose median age was around 70 years. Here is what the overall study found, with its caveats: Clonal frequency was low in the marker-negative population and rose progressively along the proposed pathway, while TCRbeta diversity fell correspondingly. Clones dominating late populations 4 and 5 were also found in early populations 1 and 2, and this finding was taken by the authors as evidence for linear differentiation. TCR repertoires overlapped especially between the late populations 4 and 5, and partly population 3. Rather than full repertoires, only the 100 most expanded clones per population were included in the diversity and similarity analyses.

Spanning cysteine to phenylalanine, the CDR3 consists of 15 amino acids. No nucleotide data were recorded. The germline V gene (reference sequence) provides CDR1 MNHEY and CDR2 SMNVEV. Before TCRbeta sequencing, fluorescence-activated cell sorting was used to enrich five KLR/GPR56-defined CD4+ populations. To test whether memory differentiation follows a linear pathway, the researchers sequenced TCRbeta repertoires from five CD4+ T-cell subsets, each defined by expression of KLRB1, KLRG1, GPR56 and KLRF1. TCR-sequenced cells came from peripheral blood of healthy control individuals, reported as five donors in the TCRbeta analysis figure. Heparinized peripheral blood was collected, and every sample was processed within one hour of being retrieved. To isolate peripheral blood mononuclear cells, blood was diluted 1:2 in PBS and put through Biocoll density gradient centrifugation at room temperature. Before flow sorting, CD4+ T cells were magnetically enriched from freshly isolated PBMCs using anti-CD4 MicroBeads. A BD FACSAria II was used to sort CD4+ T cells, enriched from the PBMCs of healthy donors, according to marker expression. For surface staining, the researchers used Miltenyi Biotec antibodies: anti-KLRB1 clone 191B8, anti-KLRF1 clone 4A4.D10 and anti-KLRG1 clone REA261.

This clonotype counts as large (0.1 to 1%) based on its frequency; no count is recorded. Its antigen specificity is not known. The sample was run on an Illumina HiSeq 2500. The recombined TCRbeta locus was amplified by a previously published PCR protocol to build sequencing libraries. Turning to the authors' computational methods: Any read whose average quality score fell below 30 was discarded, and IMSEQ was used to process the reads that remained. Each clonotype was defined by the combination of Vbeta gene, Jbeta gene and CDR3 amino acid sequence. Repertoire overlap between populations was quantified with the Morisita-Horn index computed on the top 100 expanded clones. Renyi diversity profiles calculated on the top 100 expanded clones were used to assess clonal diversity. One entry per CDR3 protein sequence results from the TCRdb reprocessing of the reads, with DNA left out. These V and J calls originate from TCRdb's pipeline instead of the authors' own analysis. The sample has around 210 distinct CDR3 sequences on record. The top ten clonotypes cover about 79% of the sample.

The V and J genes are TRBV27 and TRBJ1-6; no DNA is available, so the TRBD1 call from TCRdb remains unchecked. This clonotype was obtained from a human donor in good health. Sequencing was done on a sample of memory CD4+ T cells from blood. For the CDR3, the sequence is CASSPQGPLNSPLHF.